This T cell receptor beta chain was sequenced for a study of blood T cell repertoires in COVID-19. This clone was recorded a few times. The CDR3 sequence is 13 residues long. CDR1 is ENHRY and CDR2 is SYGVKD in the germline V gene. V dropped 10 bases and J dropped 1 base, with 11 bases sitting between them. Measured with immunoSEQ multiplex PCR; TCRdb has only the in-frame clones, and not every one. The profile shows about 260,000 clones, approximately 80% of them singletons. The rearrangement uses TRBV10-3 and TRBJ1-3, with D possibly TRBD1 on 5 matching bases. The material sequenced was peripheral blood. The sequence came from a man between 60 and 70 years old with acute or convalescent COVID-19. The chain's CDR3 is CASRGVSGNTIYF. The CDR3 bases are TGTGCCAGCCGGGGGGTGTCTGGAAACACCATATATTTT.